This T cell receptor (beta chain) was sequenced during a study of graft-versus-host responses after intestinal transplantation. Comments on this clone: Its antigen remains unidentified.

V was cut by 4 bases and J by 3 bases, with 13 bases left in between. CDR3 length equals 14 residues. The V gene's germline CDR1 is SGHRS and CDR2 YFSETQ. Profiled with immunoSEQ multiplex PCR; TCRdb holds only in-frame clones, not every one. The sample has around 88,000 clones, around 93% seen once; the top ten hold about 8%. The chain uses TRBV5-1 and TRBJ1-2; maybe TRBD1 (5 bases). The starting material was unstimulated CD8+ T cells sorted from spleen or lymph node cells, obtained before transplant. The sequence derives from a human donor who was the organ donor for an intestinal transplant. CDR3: CASSPGTLDYGYTF. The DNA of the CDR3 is TGCGCCAGCAGCCCTGGGACGTTGGACTATGGCTACACCTTC.